Shown below are 23 T cell receptor beta chains from a single sample sequenced in a study of blood T cell repertoires in COVID-19. The method was immunoSEQ multiplex PCR; TCRdb's version includes in-frame clones alone and lacks a portion of them. This sample yields 100,000 to 150,000 clones, of which around 74% are seen a single time; 4.5% to 6% belongs to the top ten. The sequenced material came from peripheral blood. Receptor source: a man of 80 years or more with COVID-19, enrolled during active disease.

The rearrangement joins TRBV9 to TRBJ2-3; 13 bases are shared with TRBD2. Trimming cost V 4 bases and J 6 bases; bases outside gene matches: 8. Germline CDR1 is SGDLS and CDR2 is YYNGEE. There are 16 residues in the CDR3. In DNA form, the CDR3 reads TGTGCCAGCAGCCATACTAGCGGGAGGGCCGTGGATACGCAGTATTTT. The encoded protein is CASSHTSGRAVDTQYF.

This chain joins TRBV28 and TRBJ1-1; D ambiguous. Deletions cut 2 bases from V and 7 bases from J, with 11 bases between. The germline V gene encodes CDR1 MDHEN and CDR2 SYDVKM. The CDR3 covers 13 residues. For the CDR3, the DNA is TGTGCCAGCAGTTTACCGGGCGGGATTGAAGCTTTCTTT. It is translated as CASSLPGGIEAFF.

This rearrangement joins TRBV19 to TRBJ2-2; 7 bases match TRBD1. V was pared by 0 bases and J by 3 bases, with 7 bases of the junction left unmatched. The CDR3 is 17 residues long. In germline, CDR1 is LNHDA, CDR2 SQIVND (reference sequence). The CDR3 DNA reads TGTGCCAGTAGTATAGATCAAGGGACAGTCTACACCGGGGAGCTGTTTTTT. Translated: CASSIDQGTVYTGELFF. Based on the CDR3 plus reference TRBV19 and TRBJ2-2, the full variable domain is DGGITQSPKYLFRKEGQNVTLSCEQNLNHDAMYWYRQDPGQGLRLIYYSQIVNDFQKGDIAEGYSVSREKKESFPLTVTSAQKNPTAFYLCASSIDQGTVYTGELFFGEGSRLTVL.

This chain uses TRBV7-2 with TRBJ2-7; 10 positions agree with TRBD1. V lost 4 bases, J lost 2 bases, and 2 bases stayed unmatched. The CDR3 spans 14 residues. Germline V gene lookup returns CDR1 SGHTA and CDR2 FQGNSA. CDR3 loop: CASSWGTGAYEQYF. In nucleotides, the CDR3 is TGTGCCAGCAGCTGGGGGACAGGGGCCTACGAGCAGTACTTC.

The CDR3 nucleotides read TGTGCCAGCAGTTTAATACAACAGGGCACAGATACGCAGTATTTT. This encodes CASSLIQQGTDTQYF. V is TRBV28 and J is TRBJ2-3; tentatively, D is TRBD1 (5 bases). Germline V gene lookup returns CDR1 MDHEN and CDR2 SYDVKM. This CDR3 is built from 15 residues. The V end lost 2 bases, the J end lost 1 base, and 10 bases lay between the germline ends.

This clone was counted only a few times. This chain links TRBV19 with TRBJ1-2; perhaps TRBD1 as D (5 bases). The V end lost 3 bases, the J end lost 7 bases, and 18 bases lay between the germline ends. CDR1 LNHDA and CDR2 SQIVND come from the germline V gene (reference sequence). The CDR3 loop spans 15 amino acids. CDR3 in DNA: TGTGCCAGTAGTATCCCCGTTGGAGGGACTCTTGGCTACACCTTC. It translates to CASSIPVGGTLGYTF.

The chain combines TRBV7-2 with TRBJ1-3, with D unresolved. This CDR3 has 15 residues. CDR1 and CDR2 from the germline V gene are SGHTA and FQGNSA. V gave up 4 bases and J gave up 2 bases, with 12 bases separating them. This chain's CDR3 is CASSSNGVPGNTIYF. The CDR3 nucleotides read TGTGCCAGCAGCTCGAACGGGGTACCTGGAAACACCATATATTTT.

This clone was recorded once. The chain has TRBV20-1 and TRBJ2-7; no definite D call. This CDR3 contains 11 residues. V lost 3 bases to trimming and J lost 5 bases, with 8 bases between them. CDR1 and CDR2 from the germline V gene are DFQATT and SNEGSKA (reference sequence). CDR3 sequence: CSASQSDEQYF. For the CDR3, the DNA is TGCAGTGCTAGTCAATCGGACGAGCAGTACTTC.

There are a few counts of this clone. The chain combines TRBV5-1 with TRBJ2-1, with 10 positions matching TRBD1. The CDR3 has 15 residues. Germline assignment: CDR1 SGHRS and CDR2 YFSETQ. V trimming: 4 bases; J trimming: 7 bases; junction bases outside the gene matches: 8. The CDR3 loop is CASSLGTGDWNEQFF. The CDR3 region has the DNA TGCGCCAGCAGCCTCGGGACAGGGGATTGGAATGAGCAGTTCTTC. The full variable domain, its missing parts supplied by reference TRBV5-1 and TRBJ2-1, is KAGVTQTPRYLIKTRGQQVTLSCSPISGHRSVSWYQQTPGQGLQFLFEYFSETQRNKGNFPGRFSGRQFSNSRSEMNVSTLELGDSALYLCASSLGTGDWNEQFFGPGTRLTVL.

As DNA, the CDR3 is TGTGCCAGTAGTTTCGCCGGGACTAGCGGGAGTAATGAGCAGTTCTTC. It yields the protein CASSFAGTSGSNEQFF. V usage is TRBV19 and J usage is TRBJ2-1, with 14 bases lining up with TRBD2. V was clipped by 5 bases and J by 7 bases; unmatched bases: 7. The CDR3 runs to 16 residues. Germline CDR1 LNHDA, CDR2 SQIVND (reference sequence).

The V gene is TRBV7-8, the J gene TRBJ2-1, with D possibly TRBD2 on 6 matching bases. V lost 2 bases and J lost 9, with 11 bases in between. The CDR3 runs to 13 residues. Germline-derived CDR1 and CDR2 are SGHVS and FQNEAQ. The CDR3, as DNA: TGTGCCAGCAGCTTAAGTATGGGGGGTGAGCAGTTCTTC. The encoded protein is CASSLSMGGEQFF.

About this clone: The junction departs from the called germline gene at one end, perhaps through a read error. J is TRBJ1-2 and V is TRBV6-2 or TRBV6-3; perhaps TRBD1 as D (6 bases). In germline, CDR1 is MNHEY, CDR2 SVGEGT. CDR3 length: 16 residues. CDR3 sequence reads: CASTYGRGSTNYGYTF. DNA for the CDR3: TGTGCCAGCACTTACGGCAGGGGTTCAACTAACTATGGCTACACCTTC.

The chain employs TRBV2 and TRBJ2-2; TRBD2 agrees at 12 bases. The germline gives CDR1 SNHLY, CDR2 FYNNEI. CDR3 length: 16 residues. V shed 6 bases, J shed 2 bases, and the junction held 4 bases outside the gene matches. CDR3 coding DNA: TGTGCCAGCAGGCGACTAGCGGGAGTAAACACCGGGGAGCTGTTTTTT. Its translation is CASRRLAGVNTGELFF.

This chain joins TRBV7-9 and TRBJ1-6; tentative D call: TRBD1 (5 bases). Between the trimmed V and J ends, which lost 6 bases and 0 bases, there was a span of 15 bases. The CDR3 extends over 17 amino acids. Germline CDR1 reads SEHNR; CDR2 reads FQNEAQ (reference sequence). This chain's CDR3 is CASSRDSLSSYNSPLHF. The CDR3 DNA sequence: TGTGCCAGCAGTAGGGACTCTCTCAGCTCCTATAATTCACCCCTCCACTTT.

The chain links TRBV28 to TRBJ2-3, with 10 bases identical to TRBD1. The CDR3 runs to 14 residues. Germline V gives CDR1 MDHEN, CDR2 SYDVKM. J gave up 6 bases and V 7 bases, and 7 bases lay outside the gene matches. CDR3 in amino acids: CASTSGQGGDTQYF. As DNA, the CDR3 is TGTGCCAGCACTTCCGGACAGGGGGGGGATACGCAGTATTTT.

The chain recombines TRBV7-2 with TRBJ2-7; tentatively, D is TRBD1 (6 bases). V was cut by 5 bases and J by 0 bases, with 17 bases left in between. The CDR3 totals 16 residues. CDR1 is SGHTA and CDR2 is FQGNSA in the germline V gene. The CDR3, as DNA: TGTGCCAGCAGCAAATCCTGGGACATGAGCTCCTACGAGCAGTACTTC. Its protein is CASSKSWDMSSYEQYF.

The CDR3 DNA reads as TGTGCCAGCAGCTTGTCGGACAGGGGTTTCCAGCCCCAGCATTTT. Translated: CASSLSDRGFQPQHF. This chain uses TRBV5-6 with TRBJ1-5; 9 nucleotides agree with TRBD1. The germline CDR1 and CDR2 sequences are SGHDT and YYEEEE. V was pared by 1 base and J by 7 bases, with 6 bases of the junction left unmatched. The CDR3 contains 15 residues.

V and J are TRBV9 and TRBJ2-2; 12 bases line up with TRBD2. Per the germline V gene, CDR1 is SGDLS and CDR2 is YYNGEE. The trim removed 4 bases at V and 2 bases at J, leaving 6 bases unmatched. This CDR3 has 17 amino acids. The CDR3 here is CASSRRTSGVNTGELFF. CDR3 nucleotides: TGTGCCAGCAGCAGAAGGACTAGCGGGGTAAACACCGGGGAGCTGTTTTTT.

The chain is built from TRBV27 and TRBJ1-6; 7 bases match TRBD1. The germline V gene encodes CDR1 MNHEY and CDR2 SMNVEV (reference sequence). V shed 6 bases and J 8 bases; nucleotides not matched to a gene: 10. The CDR3 sequence is 15 residues long. The CDR3 DNA reads as TGTGCCAGCAGAACTTCTACAGGGGCGGATTCACCCCTCCACTTT. Protein: CASRTSTGADSPLHF.

V and J are TRBV12-3 or TRBV12-4 and TRBJ2-1; TRBD2 might be the D (6 bases). There are 13 residues in the CDR3. Trimming removed 11 bases at V and 9 bases at J, with 20 bases between. CDR3 DNA: TGTGCCTCCCACCGGGACTCCGCTAGTGAGCAGTTCTTC. Protein product: CASHRDSASEQFF.

The table lists this clone with a count of one. Distinct nucleotide sequences in the sample also encode this CDR3. The chain is built from TRBV5-1 and TRBJ1-1; D uncertain. The germline V gene encodes CDR1 SGHRS and CDR2 YFSETQ. Deletions cut 2 bases from V and 1 base from J, with 6 bases between. The CDR3 has 13 amino acids. This CDR3 reads CASSFSGNTEAFF. The DNA for the CDR3 is TGCGCCAGCAGCTTTTCAGGGAACACTGAAGCTTTCTTT.

This sequence joins TRBV14 and TRBJ1-2; D gene uncertain. CDR1 is SGHDN and CDR2 is FVKESK in the germline V gene. Trimming took off 0 bases at V and 4 bases at J, with 9 bases between the two ends. This CDR3 spans 14 amino acids. The CDR3 bases are TGTGCCAGCAGCCAAGATCGGGGAGCCTATGGCTACACCTTC. It encodes CASSQDRGAYGYTF.

This clone was counted between two and nine times. The chain links TRBV7-6 to TRBJ2-3, with TRBD2 matching over 9 bases. CDR1 SGHVS and CDR2 FNYEAQ come from the germline V gene. V lost 5 bases to trimming and J lost 4 bases; unmatched junction nucleotides: 19. This CDR3 region has 19 residues. The CDR3, as DNA: TGTGCCAGCAGCCTAGAAGCCCTAGGCGGGAGGGCCGCGGCAGATACGCAGTATTTT. Translating it yields CASSLEALGGRAAADTQYF.